The 12 T cell receptor beta chains listed next were all sequenced from one sample in a study of shared clonotypes between healthy human individuals. The data were produced by immunoSEQ multiplex PCR, yet TCRdb's version contains in-frame clones alone and is incomplete. This table holds roughly 700,000 clones, about 74% found once. Sequencing was done on a sample of memory CD4+ T cells sorted from blood. Regarding subset: CD45RA-negative fraction. These receptors all stem from a woman in her twenties or thirties in good health.

The chain combines TRBV5-1 with TRBJ1-2; 10 positions agree with TRBD1. The CDR3 sequence is 16 residues long. Looked up from germline, CDR1 is SGHRS and CDR2 is YFSETQ. Germline trimming cut 4 bases from V and 2 bases from J; bases unmatched to any gene: 8. The CDR3 coding sequence is TGCGCCAGCAGCCAGAGATTGACAGGGGGCAACTATGGCTACACCTTC. The encoded protein is CASSQRLTGGNYGYTF.

This clone has a handful of counts. This chain links TRBV20-1 with TRBJ2-5; 7 nucleotides line up with TRBD1. Germline V lookup: CDR1 DFQATT, CDR2 SNEGSKA (reference sequence). The CDR3 length is 11 residues. CDR3 in DNA: TGCAGCACCAGGGGGAGAGAGACCCAGTACTTC. It is translated as CSTRGRETQYF.

This clone turned up a few times. The genes are TRBV10-2 and TRBJ2-3; TRBD2 might be the D (6 bases). Germline-derived CDR1 and CDR2 are WSHSY and SAAADI. This CDR3 is 15 amino acids long. Trimming pared 3 bases from V and 3 bases from J, leaving 13 bases between. This CDR3 reads CASSDQGGMTDTQYF. In DNA, the CDR3 is TGCGCCAGCAGTGACCAGGGAGGAATGACAGATACGCAGTATTTT.

The chain links TRBV28 to TRBJ2-2, with a possible D match to TRBD2 (6 bases). The CDR3 runs 13 residues. V was trimmed by 9 bases and J by 5 bases, leaving 13 bases between them. Looked up from germline, CDR1 is MDHEN and CDR2 is SYDVKM. The CDR3 region is CASDGGRTGELFF. DNA for the CDR3: TGTGCCAGTGATGGGGGGAGGACCGGGGAGCTGTTTTTT.

Details on this clone: Being one base from a much bigger clone, this may be a read error. The chain is built from TRBV11-3 and TRBJ2-3; D is ambiguous. V lost 0 bases to trimming and J lost 5 bases, with 3 bases between them. Per the germline V gene, CDR1 is SGHNT and CDR2 is YENEEA. This CDR3 has 12 amino acids. CDR3 nucleotide sequence: TGTGCCAGCAGCTTAGAAGGAGATACGCAGTATTTT. This codes for CASSLEGDTQYF.

The chain uses TRBV5-6 and TRBJ1-2, with TRBD1 identical over 7 bases. The CDR3 has 15 amino acids. CDR1 SGHDT and CDR2 YYEEEE come from the germline V gene. Trimming removed 0 bases from V and 7 bases from J; junction bases left unmatched: 9. In nucleotides, the CDR3 is TGTGCCAGCAGCTTGGTTTCCAGGGGGGCCTTTGGCTACACCTTC. Residues: CASSLVSRGAFGYTF.

The chain uses TRBV19 and TRBJ2-1; 9 bases are shared with TRBD2. This CDR3 contains 15 residues. Germline V gives CDR1 LNHDA, CDR2 SQIVND (reference sequence). With 1 base clipped from V and 2 bases from J, the junction kept 0 bases outside the gene matches. For the CDR3, the DNA is TGTGCCAGTAGTATAGGGACTAGCGCCTACAATGAGCAGTTCTTC. The encoded protein is CASSIGTSAYNEQFF.

This clone appeared a single time. V and J are TRBV7-2 and TRBJ1-5; D ambiguous. Germline CDR1 is SGHTA and CDR2 is FQGNSA. This CDR3 is built from 15 residues. The V end was cut by 2 bases, the J end by 1 base, with 9 bases between. The CDR3 spells CASSLQSMSNQPQHF. The CDR3 DNA is TGTGCCAGCAGCTTACAGAGCATGAGCAATCAGCCCCAGCATTTT. The full variable domain, with the rest looked up from reference TRBV7-2 and TRBJ1-5, is GAGVSQSPSNKVTEKGKDVELRCDPISGHTALYWYRQSLGQGLEFLIYFQGNSAPDKSGLPSDRFSAERTGGSVSTLTIQRTQQEDSAVYLCASSLQSMSNQPQHFGDGTRLSIL.

With respect to this clone: The sample carries other DNA sequences with the same CDR3. V and J are TRBV7-2 and TRBJ1-5; D remains unclear. Trimming cost V 5 bases and J 0 bases, with 11 bases left between them. The germline gives CDR1 SGHTA, CDR2 FQGNSA. This CDR3 spans 15 amino acids. Here the CDR3 reads CASSQDSLSNQPQHF. The CDR3 region has the DNA TGTGCCAGCAGCCAGGACTCGCTTAGCAATCAGCCCCAGCATTTT.

This chain connects TRBV4-1 to TRBJ2-3; D is undetermined. V lost 2 bases to trimming and J lost 1 base, with 7 bases between them. The CDR3 extends over 14 amino acids. Germline V CDR1 and CDR2: MGHRA, YSYEKL. CDR3 in amino acids: CASSQLTRTDTQYF. CDR3 DNA sequence: TGCGCCAGCAGCCAATTGACTCGCACAGATACGCAGTATTTT.

In its sample, this clone was seen once. The V call is TRBV7-9, the J call TRBJ1-5, with D uncertain. Trimming removed 0 bases from V and 3 bases from J, with 9 bases in between. CDR3 length equals 15 residues. Germline V gives CDR1 SEHNR, CDR2 FQNEAQ (reference sequence). CDR3 loop: CASSLANGPNQPQHF. The CDR3, as DNA: TGTGCCAGCAGCTTAGCCAACGGACCCAATCAGCCCCAGCATTTT.

This chain joins TRBV28 and TRBJ2-7; TRBD1 matches 10 bases. V lost 6 bases to trimming and J lost 5 bases; unmatched junction nucleotides: 13. The germline CDR1 and CDR2 sequences are MDHEN and SYDVKM. This CDR3 spans 16 amino acids. CDR3 DNA sequence: TGTGCCAGCAGATTCCGGACAGGGGGTCCTCTCCACGAGCAGTACTTC. Encoded protein: CASRFRTGGPLHEQYF. The whole variable domain, remainder taken from reference TRBV28 and TRBJ2-7, is DVKVTQSSRYLVKRTGEKVFLECVQDMDHENMFWYRQDPGLGLRLIYFSYDVKMKEKGDIPEGYSVSREKKERFSLILESASTNQTSMYLCASRFRTGGPLHEQYFGPGTRLTVT.